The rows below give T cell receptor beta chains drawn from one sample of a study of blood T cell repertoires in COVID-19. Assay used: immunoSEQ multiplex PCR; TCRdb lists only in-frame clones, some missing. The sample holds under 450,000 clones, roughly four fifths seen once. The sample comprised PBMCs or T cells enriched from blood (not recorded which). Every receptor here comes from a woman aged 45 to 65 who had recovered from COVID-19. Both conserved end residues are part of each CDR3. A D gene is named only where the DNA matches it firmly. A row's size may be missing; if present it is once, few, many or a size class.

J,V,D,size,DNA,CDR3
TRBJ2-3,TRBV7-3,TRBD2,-,TGTGCCAGCAGCCCAAGGGCGACTAGCGGCTACACAGATACGCAGTATTTT,CASSPRATSGYTDTQYF
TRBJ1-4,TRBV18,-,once,TGTGCCAGCTCACCCGCGCAGGCTGCAACTAATGAAAAACTGTTTTTT,CASSPAQAATNEKLFF
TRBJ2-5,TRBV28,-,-,TGTGCCACCATGGACAGCCTTCAAGAGACCCAGTACTTC,CATMDSLQETQYF
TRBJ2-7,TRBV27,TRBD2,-,TGTGCCAGCAAACCGGGACTAGTCTACGAGCAGTACTTC,CASKPGLVYEQYF
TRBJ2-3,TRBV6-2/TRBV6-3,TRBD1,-,TGTGCCAGCAGCGAGGACACAGGGGGCTTAACAGATACGCAGTATTTT,CASSEDTGGLTDTQYF
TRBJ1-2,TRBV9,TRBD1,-,TGTGCCAGCAGCCCGCCAGCCGGGACAGGGGGCGCCTATGGCTACACCTTC,CASSPPAGTGGAYGYTF
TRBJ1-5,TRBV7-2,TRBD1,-,TGTGCCAGCAGCTGGGACAGGGGGGATCAGCCCCAGCATTTT,CASSWDRGDQPQHF
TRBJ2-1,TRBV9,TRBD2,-,TGTGCCAGCACCTTGATGGGCGGGAGCTCCTACAATGAGCAGTTCTTC,CASTLMGGSSYNEQFF
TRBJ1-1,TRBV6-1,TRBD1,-,TGTGCCAGCAGTGGAGGGACAGGGGCCTTAACGTGGGTCACTGAAGCTTTCTTT,CASSGGTGALTWVTEAFF
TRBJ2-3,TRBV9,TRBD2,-,TGTGCCAGCAGCGTACTAGCGGCTAGCACAGATACGCAGTATTTT,CASSVLAASTDTQYF
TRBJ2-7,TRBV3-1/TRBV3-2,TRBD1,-,TGTGCCAGCAGCCCACACAGGGGCGCGACGTACGAGCAGTACTTC,CASSPHRGATYEQYF
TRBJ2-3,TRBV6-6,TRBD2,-,TGTGCCAGCAGCCGATCTCCTCTAGCGGGGGGAACAGATACGCAGTATTTT,CASSRSPLAGGTDTQYF
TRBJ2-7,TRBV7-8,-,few,TGTGCCAGCAGCCTCGAGAGCGGGTACCGAACCTACGAGCAGTACTTC,CASSLESGYRTYEQYF
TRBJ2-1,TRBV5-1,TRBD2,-,TGCGCCAGCAGCTTGGAACTAGCGGACAATGAGCAGTTCTTC,CASSLELADNEQFF
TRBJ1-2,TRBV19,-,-,TGTGCCAGTAGTACAAAAACAGGGAGCTATGGCTACACCTTC,CASSTKTGSYGYTF
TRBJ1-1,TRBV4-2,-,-,TGTGCCAGCAGCCAAGATTCCAGGCCCGGAGAAGCTTTCTTT,CASSQDSRPGEAFF
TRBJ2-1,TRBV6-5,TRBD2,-,TGTGCCAGCAGTTCACCCCTAGCGGGAGGGCCTTATGAGCAGTTCTTC,CASSSPLAGGPYEQFF
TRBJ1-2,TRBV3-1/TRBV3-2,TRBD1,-,TGTGCCAGCAGGTGGACAGGGGACGATGGCTACACCTTC,CASRWTGDDGYTF
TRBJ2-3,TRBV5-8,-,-,TGTGCCAGCAGCTTGAGGGGGGGTACGCAGTATTTT,CASSLRGGTQYF
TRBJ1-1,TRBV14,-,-,TGTGCCAGCAGCCAACTGGCGGGAGGGCTTCGTGAAGCTTTCTTT,CASSQLAGGLREAFF
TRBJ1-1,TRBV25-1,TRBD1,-,TGTGCCAGCAGTGGAAAGGGACAGTTGGGCACTGAAGCTTTCTTT,CASSGKGQLGTEAFF
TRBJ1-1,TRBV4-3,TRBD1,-,TGCGCCAGCAGCCAAGAACAGCAGGGGGCTGAGGACACTGAAGCTTTCTTT,CASSQEQQGAEDTEAFF
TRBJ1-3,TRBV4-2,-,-,TGTGCCAGCAGCCAAGTTAGCGGTGCCTCTGGAAACACCATATATTTT,CASSQVSGASGNTIYF
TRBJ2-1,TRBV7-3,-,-,TGTGCCAGCAGCCCCCAACAGGGGAGGGAGCAGTTCTTC,CASSPQQGREQFF
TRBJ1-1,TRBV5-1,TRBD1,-,TGCGCCAGCAGCTTGGGGGACAGGGGGCTTTTGAACACTGAAGCTTTCTTT,CASSLGDRGLLNTEAFF
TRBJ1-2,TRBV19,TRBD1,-,TGTGCCAGTAAATCATCGATCCCCAATGACAGGGACTTCTATGGCTACACCTTC,CASKSSIPNDRDFYGYTF
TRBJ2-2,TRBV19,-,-,TGTGCCTCCTATAGCGCCTTTGTCGACACCGGGGAGCTGTTTTTT,CASYSAFVDTGELFF
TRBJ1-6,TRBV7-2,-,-,TGTGCCAGCAGCACAATAGTTCGGCAGGATTATAATTCACCCCTCCACTTT,CASSTIVRQDYNSPLHF
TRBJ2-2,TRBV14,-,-,TGTGCCAGCAGCCAAGTGGCGGGGGCGGTGTCCGGGGAGCTGTTTTTT,CASSQVAGAVSGELFF
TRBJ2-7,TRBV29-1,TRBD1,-,TGCAGCGTGGGGGACAGGGCATCCGAGCAGTACTTC,CSVGDRASEQYF
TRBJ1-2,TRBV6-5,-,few,TGTGCCAGCAGCCCCGGGGGGGACCATGGCTACACCTTC,CASSPGGDHGYTF
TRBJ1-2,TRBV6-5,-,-,TGTGCCAGCAGTTTCACAGGGACTGGCTACACCTTC,CASSFTGTGYTF
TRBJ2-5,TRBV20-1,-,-,TGCAGTGCTAGCTACGCGGAGACCCAGTACTTC,CSASYAETQYF
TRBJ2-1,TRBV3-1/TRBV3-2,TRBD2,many,TGTGCCAGCAGCCAAATGACTAGCGGGGGGGAGCAGTTCTTC,CASSQMTSGGEQFF
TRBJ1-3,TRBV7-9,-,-,TGTGCCAGCAGCTTAGCGCGTACCTCTGGAAACACCATATATTTT,CASSLARTSGNTIYF
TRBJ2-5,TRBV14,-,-,TGTGCCAGCAGCCAAGATGGGGGCAGGAGGACCCAGTACTTC,CASSQDGGRRTQYF
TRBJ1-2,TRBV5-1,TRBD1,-,TGCGCCAGCAGCCCCGGGACAGGTTATGGCTACACCTTC,CASSPGTGYGYTF
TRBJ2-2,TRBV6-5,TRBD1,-,TGTGCCAGCAGTTCCCAGGGGGAGTCGATCGCCGGGGAGCTGTTTTTT,CASSSQGESIAGELFF
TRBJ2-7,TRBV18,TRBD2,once,TGTGCCAGCTCTCAGACTAGCGGGAGGCCCTACGAGCAGTACTTC,CASSQTSGRPYEQYF
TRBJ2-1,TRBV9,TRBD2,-,TGTGCCAGCAGCGTAGCCCCTGGGGGTAGGCGGGGGGAAGACAATGAGCAGTTCTTC,CASSVAPGGRRGEDNEQFF
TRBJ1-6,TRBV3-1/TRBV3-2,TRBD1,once,TGTGCCAGCCGGGACAGGGGCCCTGGTAGTTCACCCCTCCACTTT,CASRDRGPGSSPLHF
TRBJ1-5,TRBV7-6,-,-,TGTGCCAGCAGCTCTGGCAATCAGCCCCAGCATTTT,CASSSGNQPQHF
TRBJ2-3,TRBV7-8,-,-,TGTGCCAGCAGCTTAGCGCGGGGGCCAAATACGCAGTATTTT,CASSLARGPNTQYF
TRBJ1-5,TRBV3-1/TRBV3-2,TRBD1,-,TGTGCCAGCAGCCCCGGACAGGGGAGGAATCAGCCCCAGCATTTT,CASSPGQGRNQPQHF
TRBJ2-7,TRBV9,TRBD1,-,TGTGCCAGCAGCCCCCGGACAGGGACCGACTACGAGCAGTACTTC,CASSPRTGTDYEQYF
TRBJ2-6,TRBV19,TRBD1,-,TGTGCCAGTAGTGGGGGGACAGGGGGTTCTGGGGCCAACGTCCTGACTTTC,CASSGGTGGSGANVLTF
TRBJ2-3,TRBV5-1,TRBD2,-,TGCGCCAGCAGCTTTGATAGCGGGAGGGCCGGAGATACGCAGTATTTT,CASSFDSGRAGDTQYF
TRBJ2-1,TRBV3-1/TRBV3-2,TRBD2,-,TGTGCCAGCAGCCCGCGACTAGCGGGAGTAGGTGAGCAGTTCTTC,CASSPRLAGVGEQFF
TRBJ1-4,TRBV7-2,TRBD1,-,TGTGCCAGCAGCTCCAGGACAGGGAGTGAAAAACTGTTTTTT,CASSSRTGSEKLFF
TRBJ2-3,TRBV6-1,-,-,TGTGCCAGCAGTGAAAACTTTGGGACAACTACTGCTAGCACAGATACGCAGTATTTT,CASSENFGTTTASTDTQYF
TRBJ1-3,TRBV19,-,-,TGTGCCAGTAGTAGGGAGATTGATACTGGAAACACCATATATTTT,CASSREIDTGNTIYF
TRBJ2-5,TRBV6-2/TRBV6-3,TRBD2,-,TGTGCCAGCAGTTCGGCTAGCGGTTACCAAGAGACCCAGTACTTC,CASSSASGYQETQYF
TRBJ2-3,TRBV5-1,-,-,TGCGCCAGCAGCTCGGGACGGGGGACAGAAAGCACAGATACGCAGTATTTT,CASSSGRGTESTDTQYF
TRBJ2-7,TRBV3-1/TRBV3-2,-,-,TGTGCCAGCAGCCAAGACCGCGCCTACGAGCAGTACTTC,CASSQDRAYEQYF
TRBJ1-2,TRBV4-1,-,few,TGCGCCAGCAGCCAAGAGGGCATTTATTATGGCTACACCTTC,CASSQEGIYYGYTF